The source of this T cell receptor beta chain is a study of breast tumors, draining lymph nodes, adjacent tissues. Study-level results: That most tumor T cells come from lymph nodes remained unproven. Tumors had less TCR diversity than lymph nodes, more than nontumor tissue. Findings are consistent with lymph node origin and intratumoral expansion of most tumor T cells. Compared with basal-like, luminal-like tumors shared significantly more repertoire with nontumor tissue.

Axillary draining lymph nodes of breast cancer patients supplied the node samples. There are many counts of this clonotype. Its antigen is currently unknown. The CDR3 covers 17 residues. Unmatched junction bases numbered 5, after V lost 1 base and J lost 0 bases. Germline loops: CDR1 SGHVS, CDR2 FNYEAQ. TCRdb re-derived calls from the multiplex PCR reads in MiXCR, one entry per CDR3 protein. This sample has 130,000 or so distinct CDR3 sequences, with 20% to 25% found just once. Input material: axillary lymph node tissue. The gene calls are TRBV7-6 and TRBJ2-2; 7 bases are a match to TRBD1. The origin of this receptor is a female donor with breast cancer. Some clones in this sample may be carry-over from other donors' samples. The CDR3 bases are TGTGCCAGCAGCTTAGGAGGGACAGCAGCGAACACCGGGGAGCTGTTTTTT. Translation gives CASSLGGTAANTGELFF.